Sequencing of this T cell receptor beta chain was carried out in a study of blood T cell repertoires in COVID-19. The wider study: Nucleic acid was either cDNA or gDNA, and it came from T cells, B-cell-depleted T cells, or PBMCs.

Under the authors' procedure: Amplified reference gene primers provided the basis for estimating nucleated cell counts. Libraries were prepared by immunoSEQ multiplex PCR; TCRdb keeps only in-frame clonotypes and omits some of them. V and J calls and clone size come straight from that table; D and trimming were deduced from the DNA. Of 250,000 to 300,000 clones in the sample, around nine tenths were seen once. Patients in Seattle were enrolled during active infection, then followed longitudinally. Germline values: CDR1 MDHEN, CDR2 SYDVKM. Trimming at V came to 4 bases and at J to 4 bases, leaving 3 bases not matched to a gene. CDR3 length equals 14 residues.

The sequenced material came from peripheral blood. This rearrangement joins TRBV28 to TRBJ1-4; 7 bases are a match to TRBD1. This TCR came from a woman in her 30s with COVID-19, enrolled during active disease. The CDR3 reads CASSSGTVNEKLFF. CDR3 DNA sequence: TGTGCCAGCAGTTCCGGGACAGTTAATGAAAAACTGTTTTTT.